This TCR beta chain was captured in a study of Graves' ophthalmopathy and Graves' hyperthyroidism. The study, taken as a whole, reports: The model forecast ophthalmopathy progression, reaching under 71% sensitivity and roughly 72% specificity. Most expanded clonotypes from thyroid (those above 0.001 frequency) were also found in blood.

Scientists amplified the TCR beta CDR3 regions from RNA transcripts. Second-round multiplex PCR followed a first-round RT-PCR using HTBI primers. In TCRdb, the multiplex PCR reads were re-called with MiXCR into one record per CDR3 protein. The sample shows about 620,000 distinct CDR3 sequences, about a fifth of them seen only once. As regards this clonotype: Its cognate antigen is unknown.

The V gene's germline CDR1 is MGHRA and CDR2 YSYEKL. V was clipped by 6 bases and J by 5 bases; unmatched bases: 8. The CDR3 length is 15 residues. Excluded were patients with other autoimmune diseases, uncontrolled infections, pregnancy or lactation. Orbital computed tomography, thyroid ultrasound, TRAb, serum thyroxine and clinical symptoms formed the basis of diagnosis. The sequence was obtained from a young woman with stable Graves' hyperthyroidism. Some clones in this sample may be carry-over from other donors' samples. Source material: peripheral blood. This rearrangement joins TRBV4-1 to TRBJ2-2; 8 bases match TRBD2. As DNA, the CDR3 is TGCGCCAGCAGGTTCGGGGGCGGGGGGACCGGGGAGCTGTTTTTT. Protein sequence: CASRFGGGGTGELFF.